In its sample, the clone carrying this T cell receptor beta chain was seen a few times. This CDR3 has 12 residues. V lost 3 bases to trimming and J lost 6 bases, with 5 bases between them. Germline-derived CDR1 and CDR2 are KGHSH and LQKENI. This sample stems from a study of neurological immune-mediated disorders. MiXCR, run by TCRdb on the 5' RACE reads, gives a single entry per CDR3 protein. The top ten clones hold approximately 2.2% of a sample with about 35,000 distinct CDR3 sequences, 3% to 4% of them seen once. Sequenced sample: PBMCs. This clonotype was obtained from a man aged 25 to 40 with multiple sclerosis. This sequence joins TRBV18 and TRBJ1-4; TRBD1 is a possible D gene (5 bases). The CDR3 nucleotides are TGTGCCAGCTCACCGACAGATGAAAAACTGTTTTTT. Translated: CASSPTDEKLFF.